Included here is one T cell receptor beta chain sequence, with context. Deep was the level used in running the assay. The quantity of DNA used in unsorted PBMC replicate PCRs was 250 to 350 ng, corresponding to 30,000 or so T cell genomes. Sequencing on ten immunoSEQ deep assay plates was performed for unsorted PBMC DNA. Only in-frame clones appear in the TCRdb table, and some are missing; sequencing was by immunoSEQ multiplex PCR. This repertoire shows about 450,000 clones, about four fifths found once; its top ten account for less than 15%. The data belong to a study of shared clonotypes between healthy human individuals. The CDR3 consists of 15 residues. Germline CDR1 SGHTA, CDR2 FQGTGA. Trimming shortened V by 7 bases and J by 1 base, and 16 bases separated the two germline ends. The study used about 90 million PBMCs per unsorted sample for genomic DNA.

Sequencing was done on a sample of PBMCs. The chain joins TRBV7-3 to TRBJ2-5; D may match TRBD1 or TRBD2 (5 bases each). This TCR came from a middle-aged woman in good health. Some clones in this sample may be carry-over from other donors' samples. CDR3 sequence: CASTPGPGPQETQYF. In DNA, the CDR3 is TGTGCCAGCACCCCAGGACCGGGACCCCAAGAGACCCAGTACTTC.